A selection of T cell receptor beta chains follows, all from one sample in a study of vaccination effects on CD4 cells after COVID-19. Their antigens remain unidentified. Using immunoSEQ multiplex PCR, the repertoire was profiled, and TCRdb retains in-frame clones only, with some absent. The data contain approximately 40,000 clones, approximately 70% of them singletons. Sequenced material: CD4+ T cells from PBMCs cultured with a peptide pool, taken before COVID-19 vaccination. These receptors came from a human donor who had a prior SARS-CoV-2 infection. The CDR3 runs from the conserved cysteine through the conserved F or W. D genes are given only for firm matches. Clone size is stated in some rows and not others, as once, few, many or a class when expanded.

>TRBV7-9|.|TRBJ2-3|.
TGTGCCAGCAGCGCTACGCTCTATACGCAGTATTTT
CASSATLYTQYF
>TRBV5-6|.|TRBJ2-3|TRBD2
TGTGCCAGCAGCTCCTTTGGGGGAGGGCCCACAGATACGCAGTATTTT
CASSSFGGGPTDTQYF
>TRBV7-9|.|TRBJ1-1|.
TGTGCCAGCAGCTTAACAAACAGGAGGAACACTGAAGCTTTCTTT
CASSLTNRRNTEAFF
>TRBV5-6|.|TRBJ1-2|TRBD1
TGTGCCAGCAGCTTTTTGGACAGGGGAGGCCTCTATGGCTACACCTTC
CASSFLDRGGLYGYTF
>TRBV9|.|TRBJ2-7|TRBD2
TGTGCCAGCAGCAAAACTAGCGGGGGGGCTAAGGACGAGCAGTACTTC
CASSKTSGGAKDEQYF
>TRBV5-4|.|TRBJ2-5|.
TGTGCCAGCAGCAGTAAGGACTCGTACCAAGAGACCCAGTACTTC
CASSSKDSYQETQYF
>TRBV9|.|TRBJ1-2|.
TGTGCCAGCAAGGGTTGGGGGGACTATGGCTACACCTTC
CASKGWGDYGYTF
>TRBV14|.|TRBJ2-5|.
TGTGCCAGCAGCCAGTTCACAGGGCCGTACCAAGAGACCCAGTACTTC
CASSQFTGPYQETQYF
>TRBV24-1|few|TRBJ2-3|.
TGTGCCACCAGCACCGGGGTCCGGTTCACAGATACGCAGTATTTT
CATSTGVRFTDTQYF
>TRBV10-2|.|TRBJ1-4|.
TGCGCCAGCAGGGCAATTGCAACTAATGAAAAACTGTTTTTT
CASRAIATNEKLFF
>TRBV10-1|many|TRBJ1-1|.
TGCGCCAGCAGAAGACAGGCCACTGAAGCTTTCTTT
CASRRQATEAFF
>TRBV18|few|TRBJ2-1|.
TGTGCCAGCTCACCAAGCCGGGACCTCTACCTCTTC
CASSPSRDLYLF
>TRBV7-3|.|TRBJ1-6|.
TGTGCCAGCAGCTTAAACAGGGCTAATTCACCCCTCCACTTT
CASSLNRANSPLHF
>TRBV4-2|.|TRBJ2-3|.
TGTGCCAGCAGCCAAGATCCGTGGGCGGGTCCGGGTCCAGATACGCAGTATTTT
CASSQDPWAGPGPDTQYF
>TRBV3-1/TRBV3-2|few|TRBJ2-5|.
TGTGCCAGCAGCCGCTCGTCGGGGACCCAGTACTTC
CASSRSSGTQYF
>TRBV3-1/TRBV3-2|few|TRBJ2-7|.
TGTGCCAGCAGCCAGGGGGCCGAGCAGTACTTC
CASSQGAEQYF
>TRBV5-1|.|TRBJ2-2|.
TGCGCCAGCAGTTCTACCTTACAGGTTGCGAACACCGGGGAGCTGTTTTTT
CASSSTLQVANTGELFF
>TRBV30|few|TRBJ2-3|TRBD2
TGTGCCTGGAGTGTGGGAGCGGGGGGGATCACAGATACGCAGTATTTT
CAWSVGAGGITDTQYF
>TRBV5-4|.|TRBJ2-2|.
TGTGCCAGCAGCTTCCCCGGGGGGAACACCGGGGAGCTGTTTTTT
CASSFPGGNTGELFF
>TRBV2|.|TRBJ2-1|.
TGTGCCAGCAGGCAGGGGCGGTCGCAGTTCTTC
CASRQGRSQFF
>TRBV4-2|.|TRBJ2-5|TRBD1
TGTGCCAGCAGCCATCCGGGACAGGGGGCCCGCGGGGCCCAGTACTTC
CASSHPGQGARGAQYF
>TRBV19|.|TRBJ2-1|TRBD2
TGTGCCAGTAGTAGTCGCCGCGGGGGGAACTACAATGAGCAGTTCTTC
CASSSRRGGNYNEQFF
>TRBV13|.|TRBJ2-7|.
TGTGCCAGCAGCCCTGGACCATTCCGGCAGGGACGCTACGAGCAGTACTTC
CASSPGPFRQGRYEQYF
>TRBV2|.|TRBJ2-3|TRBD2
TGTGCCAGCAGCGTACTAGCGGGGGGAGGGGATACGCAGTATTTT
CASSVLAGGGDTQYF
>TRBV7-6|.|TRBJ2-5|TRBD2
TGTGCCAGCAGCTTAGCGACTAGCGGGATCCCCAAGACCCAGTACTTC
CASSLATSGIPKTQYF
>TRBV27|.|TRBJ1-4|.
TGTGCCAGCGGCACCGCGGGGGGCCTAAGAGAAAAACTGTTTTTT
CASGTAGGLREKLFF
>TRBV7-7|.|TRBJ2-2|TRBD2
TGTGCTAGCAGCTTAGGGACTAGCGGGACCGGGGAGCTGTTTTTT
CASSLGTSGTGELFF
>TRBV5-1|.|TRBJ2-7|.
TGCGCCAGCAGTGGCCAGGCCACCTCCTACGAGCAGTACTTC
CASSGQATSYEQYF
>TRBV7-3|few|TRBJ2-6|.
TGTGCCAGCAGCCCAACAAACTCTGGGGCCAACGTCCTGACTTTC
CASSPTNSGANVLTF
>TRBV7-2|.|TRBJ1-4|.
TGTGCCAGCAGCCCCCTAGCCACAACTAATGAAAAACTGTTTTTT
CASSPLATTNEKLFF
>TRBV10-3|.|TRBJ2-5|TRBD1
TGTGCCATCAGTGAGTCGACAGGGAGAAACCAAGAGACCCAGTACTTC
CAISESTGRNQETQYF
>TRBV11-3|.|TRBJ2-7|TRBD2
TGTGCCAGCAGCTTAGTCGGCGGGAGGGCCTACGAGCAGTACTTC
CASSLVGGRAYEQYF
>TRBV5-1|.|TRBJ1-1|TRBD1
TGCGCCAGCAGCTTTTTCGGGACAGGGGCTACTGAAGCTTTCTTT
CASSFFGTGATEAFF
>TRBV4-2|.|TRBJ2-3|.
TGTGCCAGCAGCCAAGGGACCTCGAGGGATACGCAGTATTTT
CASSQGTSRDTQYF
>TRBV27|few|TRBJ2-7|.
TGTGCCAGCAGTTTGTCATGGACTCCTTACTACGAGCAGTACTTC
CASSLSWTPYYEQYF
>TRBV4-3|.|TRBJ1-6|TRBD1
TGCGCCAGCAGCCGCTCTACCCACCGGGACAGATTTAATTCACCCCTCCACTTT
CASSRSTHRDRFNSPLHF
>TRBV27|.|TRBJ2-1|.
TGTGCCAGCAGCTATTACAGTGCTAATGAGCAGTTCTTC
CASSYYSANEQFF
>TRBV5-1|.|TRBJ2-5|TRBD2
TGCGCCAGCAGCCCGTCATTAGCGGGGGGCTCCCAGTACTTC
CASSPSLAGGSQYF
>TRBV11-2|.|TRBJ2-3|.
TGTGCCAGCAGCCTCAGACAACGGGATACGCAGTATTTT
CASSLRQRDTQYF
>TRBV9|.|TRBJ1-4|TRBD1
TGTGCCAGCAGCGCGGGGACAGGGGGGGTTGAAAAACTGTTTTTT
CASSAGTGGVEKLFF
>TRBV9|few|TRBJ2-7|.
TGTGCCAGCAGCGCAGACTCCGGGACCACCTGGGGAGAGCAGTACTTC
CASSADSGTTWGEQYF
>TRBV3-1/TRBV3-2|.|TRBJ1-2|TRBD1
TGTGCCAGCAGCCACCTCGCGACAGGGAACTATGGCTACACCTTC
CASSHLATGNYGYTF
>TRBV2|few|TRBJ1-3|.
TGTGCCAGCAAAGCGGAAGCTGGAAACACCATATATTTT
CASKAEAGNTIYF
>TRBV18|.|TRBJ2-3|TRBD2
TGTGCCAGCTCACCACCCGAAGCGGGGTACGCGCTCGCCGCTAGCACAGATACGCAGTATTTT
CASSPPEAGYALAASTDTQYF
>TRBV20-1|.|TRBJ2-7|.
TGCAGTGCTAGTTCCCGAGGTCAAACCTACGAGCAGTACTTC
CSASSRGQTYEQYF
>TRBV18|.|TRBJ2-1|.
TGTGCCAGCTCACCTGGAGGTCCTTCCTACAATGAGCAGTTCTTC
CASSPGGPSYNEQFF
>TRBV6-5|.|TRBJ1-4|.
TGTGCCAGCAGCAGACAGACCAATAATGAAAAACTGTTTTTT
CASSRQTNNEKLFF